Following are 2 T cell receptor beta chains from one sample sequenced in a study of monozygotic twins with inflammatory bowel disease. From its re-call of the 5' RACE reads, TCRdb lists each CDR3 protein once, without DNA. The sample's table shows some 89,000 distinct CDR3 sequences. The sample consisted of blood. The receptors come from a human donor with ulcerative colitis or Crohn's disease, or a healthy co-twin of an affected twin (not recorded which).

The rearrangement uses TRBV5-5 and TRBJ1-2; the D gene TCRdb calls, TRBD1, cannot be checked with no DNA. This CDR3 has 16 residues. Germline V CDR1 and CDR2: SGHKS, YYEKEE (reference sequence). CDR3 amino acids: CASSLQGQGLGYGYTF.

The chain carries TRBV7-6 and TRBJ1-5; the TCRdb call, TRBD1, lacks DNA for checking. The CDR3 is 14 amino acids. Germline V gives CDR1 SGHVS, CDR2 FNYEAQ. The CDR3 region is CASSPGTGDQPQHF.